This paragraph covers one T cell receptor (beta chain) sequence. Its antigen is as yet unknown. Sequenced by immunoSEQ multiplex PCR; TCRdb stores in-frame clones only, minus some. The table records 200,000 to 300,000 clones, 90% of them present only once. CDR3 length equals 15 residues. Losses at the gene ends were 1 base for V and 5 bases for J; bases not matched to a gene: 6. From germline, CDR1 is LGHNA and CDR2 YSLEER. These data come from a study of cytomegalovirus exposure and HLA in healthy donors. The study, taken as a whole, reports: Confirmation was obtained in vitro that three CMV-associated chains are specific for CMV antigens.

Source material: PBMCs. This receptor was taken from a woman under 40 in good health and CMV-seronegative. The chain couples TRBV4-3 to TRBJ2-5; 8 bases align to TRBD1. CDR3 protein: CASSQGQGIGETQYF. In nucleotides, the CDR3 is TGCGCCAGCAGCCAAGGACAGGGGATTGGGGAGACCCAGTACTTC.